This TCR beta chain was found in a study of blood T cell repertoires in COVID-19. The repertoire was sequenced with immunoSEQ multiplex PCR; TCRdb's copy has only in-frame clones and lacks some. The sample shows 100,000 or so clones, about 87% of them seen only once. CDR3 size: 16 residues. Trimming shortened V by 1 base and J by 8 bases, and 17 bases separated the two germline ends. Germline V gives CDR1 MGHDK, CDR2 SYGVNS. The sequence came from a man in his 60s with acute or convalescent COVID-19. Sequencing was performed on peripheral blood. J is TRBJ1-4 and V is TRBV25-1, with D possibly being TRBD1 (6 bases). CDR3 region: CASSESRGGAGEKLFF. Written as DNA, the CDR3 is TGTGCCAGCAGTGAATCTCGGGGGGGGGCAGGGGAAAAACTGTTTTTT. Supplemented by reference TRBV25-1 and TRBJ1-4, the full variable domain reads EADIYQTPRYLVIGTGKKITLECSQTMGHDKMYWYQQDPGMELHLIHYSYGVNSTEKGDLSSESTVSRIRTEHFPLTLESARPSHTSQYLCASSESRGGAGEKLFFGSGTQLSVL.